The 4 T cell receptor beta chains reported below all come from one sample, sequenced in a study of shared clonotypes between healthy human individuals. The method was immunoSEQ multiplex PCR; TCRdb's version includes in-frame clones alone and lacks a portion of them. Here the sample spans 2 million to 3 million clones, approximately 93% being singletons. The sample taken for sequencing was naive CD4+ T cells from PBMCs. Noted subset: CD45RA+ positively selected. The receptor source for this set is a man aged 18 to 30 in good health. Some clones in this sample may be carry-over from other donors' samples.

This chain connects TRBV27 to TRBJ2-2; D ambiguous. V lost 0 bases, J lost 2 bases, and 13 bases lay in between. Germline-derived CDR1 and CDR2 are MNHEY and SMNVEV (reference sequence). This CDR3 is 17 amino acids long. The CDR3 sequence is CASSLSPAHENTGELFF. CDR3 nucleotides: TGTGCCAGCAGTTTATCGCCGGCCCACGAAAACACCGGGGAGCTGTTTTTT.

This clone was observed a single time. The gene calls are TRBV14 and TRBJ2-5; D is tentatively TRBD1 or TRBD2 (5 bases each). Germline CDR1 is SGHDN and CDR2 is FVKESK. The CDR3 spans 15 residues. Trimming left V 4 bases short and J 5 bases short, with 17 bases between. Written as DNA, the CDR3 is TGTGCCAGCAGCCGACGGGGCTCCGAGGGGGAGACCCAGTACTTC. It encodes CASSRRGSEGETQYF.

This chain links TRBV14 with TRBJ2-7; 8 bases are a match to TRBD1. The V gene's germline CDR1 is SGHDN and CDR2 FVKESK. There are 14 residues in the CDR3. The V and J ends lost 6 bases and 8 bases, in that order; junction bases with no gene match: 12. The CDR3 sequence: CASREDRERAKQYF. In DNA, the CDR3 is TGTGCCAGCAGAGAGGACAGGGAACGGGCAAAGCAGTACTTC.

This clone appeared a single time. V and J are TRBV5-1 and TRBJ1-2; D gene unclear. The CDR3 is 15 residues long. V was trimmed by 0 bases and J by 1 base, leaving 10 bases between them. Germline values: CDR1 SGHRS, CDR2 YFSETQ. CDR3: CASSLGFGDNYGYTF. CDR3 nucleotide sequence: TGCGCCAGCAGCTTGGGGTTCGGTGATAACTATGGCTACACCTTC.